These 24 T cell receptor beta chains were sequenced from one sample in a study of shared clonotypes between healthy human individuals. Profiling relied on immunoSEQ multiplex PCR, and the TCRdb table lists in-frame clones only, not all of them. The sample holds about 2.2 million clones, around 95% seen once. CD8 cells classed as naive were CD45RO-negative and positively selected for CCR7, excluding terminally differentiated effector memory CD45RA+ cells. Sample: naive CD8+ T cells from PBMCs. Receptors originate from a man aged 18 to 30 in good health. Some clones in this sample may be carry-over from other donors' samples.

V and J are TRBV10-3 and TRBJ2-7, with TRBD2 identical over 8 bases. The CDR3 covers 15 residues. V gave up 4 bases and J gave up 2 bases; unmatched junction bases: 7. Germline V gene lookup returns CDR1 ENHRY and CDR2 SYGVKD. The CDR3 loop reads CAISAASGWTYEQYF. CDR3 nucleotide sequence: TGTGCCATCAGTGCCGCTAGCGGGTGGACCTACGAGCAGTACTTC.

The rearrangement uses TRBV9 and TRBJ1-1; 7 nucleotides agree with TRBD1. The CDR3 is 15 amino acids. Unmatched junction bases numbered 14, after V lost 4 bases and J lost 8 bases. Germline CDR1 is SGDLS and CDR2 is YYNGEE. The CDR3 reads CASSPSYRGQGEAFF. The CDR3 DNA follows: TGTGCCAGCAGCCCGAGCTACAGGGGCCAAGGGGAAGCTTTCTTT.

This chain connects TRBV5-4 to TRBJ2-3; TRBD2 agrees at 13 bases. This CDR3 is built from 20 residues. Germline V gene lookup returns CDR1 SGHNT and CDR2 YYREEE (reference sequence). J gave up 8 bases and V 5 bases, and 23 bases lay outside the gene matches. CDR3 in amino acids: CASSLPGLAGPDPSRGTQYF. CDR3 bases: TGTGCCAGCAGTTTACCGGGACTAGCGGGACCAGACCCTTCAAGGGGTACGCAGTATTTT.

The rearrangement links TRBV6-5 to TRBJ1-1, with no clear D. The germline V gene encodes CDR1 MNHEY and CDR2 SVGAGI. This CDR3 comprises 13 residues. V was pared by 0 bases and J by 8 bases, with 10 bases between. The CDR3 reads CASSYSGGVEAFF. CDR3 DNA: TGTGCCAGCAGTTACTCCGGCGGTGTCGAAGCTTTCTTT.

The chain links TRBV4-3 to TRBJ2-7; TRBD1 matches at 7 bases. Germline V gene data show CDR1 as LGHNA and CDR2 as YSLEER. The CDR3 totals 16 residues. V was clipped by 4 bases and J by 1 base; unmatched bases: 10. CDR3 bases: TGCGCCAGCAGCCCAAGACAGGGTCGGGCGTCCTACGAGCAGTACTTC. Translated, it gives CASSPRQGRASYEQYF.

V and J are TRBV2 and TRBJ1-3, with D tentatively TRBD1 (5 bases). V lost 5 bases and J lost 3, with 14 bases in between. This CDR3 comprises 15 residues. The germline CDR1 and CDR2 sequences are SNHLY and FYNNEI. This CDR3 reads CASSTGGLSGNTIYF. In DNA form, the CDR3 reads TGTGCCAGCAGTACGGGGGGGTTGAGTGGAAACACCATATATTTT.

V usage is TRBV4-3 and J usage is TRBJ2-1; 8 nucleotides agree with TRBD2. Germline V lookup: CDR1 LGHNA, CDR2 YSLEER. The CDR3 has 17 amino acids. V lost 4 bases, J lost 4 bases, and 12 bases stayed unmatched. The CDR3 reads CASSRSFSGRDYNEQFF. The CDR3 DNA is TGCGCCAGCAGCCGAAGTTTCAGCGGGAGAGATTACAATGAGCAGTTCTTC.

The chain carries TRBV30 and TRBJ1-5; perhaps TRBD1 as D (5 bases). Per germline, CDR1 GTSNPN and CDR2 SVGIG (reference sequence). Between the trimmed V and J ends, which lost 0 bases and 4 bases, there was a span of 7 bases. This CDR3 region has 13 residues. The CDR3 nucleotides read TGTGCCTGGAGTGTAGGGGTGAATCAGCCCCAGCATTTT. Its translation is CAWSVGVNQPQHF.

The rearrangement joins TRBV9 to TRBJ2-1; TRBD2 aligns across 7 bases. There are 17 residues in the CDR3. The germline V gene has CDR1 SGDLS and CDR2 YYNGEE. V trimming: 0 bases; J trimming: 0 bases; junction bases outside the gene matches: 6. This chain's CDR3 is CASSVAGRENSYNEQFF. The CDR3 region has the DNA TGTGCCAGCAGCGTAGCAGGGCGGGAGAACTCCTACAATGAGCAGTTCTTC.

This sequence joins TRBV19 and TRBJ2-1; TRBD2 aligns across 9 bases. Germline CDR1 reads LNHDA; CDR2 reads SQIVND (reference sequence). J gave up 6 bases and V 6 bases, and 9 bases lay outside the gene matches. The CDR3 covers 15 residues. DNA of the CDR3: TGTGCCAGTAGCCGGAGGGCTAGCGGGATCAATGAGCAGTTCTTC. Translation gives CASSRRASGINEQFF. Full variable domain (missing parts from reference TRBV19 and TRBJ2-1): DGGITQSPKYLFRKEGQNVTLSCEQNLNHDAMYWYRQDPGQGLRLIYYSQIVNDFQKGDIAEGYSVSREKKESFPLTVTSAQKNPTAFYLCASSRRASGINEQFFGPGTRLTVL.

The J gene is TRBJ1-3, the V gene TRBV10-3; perhaps TRBD1 as D (5 bases). The CDR3 consists of 16 residues. Germline loops: CDR1 ENHRY, CDR2 SYGVKD. The ends were cut back, 3 bases at V and 1 base at J, with 13 bases in the middle. CDR3 loop: CAISDGREASGNTIYF. As DNA, the CDR3 is TGTGCCATCAGTGACGGCAGGGAGGCGTCTGGAAACACCATATATTTT.

This clone has only a few counts. The genes are TRBV28 and TRBJ1-5, with TRBD1 as a possible D gene (5 bases). Per the germline V gene, CDR1 is MDHEN and CDR2 is SYDVKM. This CDR3 is 14 amino acids long. Deletions cut 3 bases from V and 3 bases from J, with 9 bases between. The DNA of the CDR3 is TGTGCCAGCAGTTTGGGACTACCCAATCAGCCCCAGCATTTT. Its translation is CASSLGLPNQPQHF.

V is TRBV7-6 and J is TRBJ2-3; 11 bases map to TRBD2. This CDR3 has 16 amino acids. V was pared by 5 bases and J by 4 bases, with 8 bases of the junction left unmatched. Per germline, CDR1 SGHVS and CDR2 FNYEAQ. CDR3 amino acids: CASSTLAGGRADTQYF. Here the CDR3 DNA reads TGTGCCAGCAGCACCTTAGCGGGAGGGCGCGCAGATACGCAGTATTTT. The entire variable domain, with the rest obtained from reference TRBV7-6 and TRBJ2-3, is as follows: GAGVSQSPRYKVTKRGQDVALRCDPISGHVSLYWYRQALGQGPEFLTYFNYEAQQDKSGLPNDRFSAERPEGSISTLTIQRTEQRDSAMYRCASSTLAGGRADTQYFGPGTRLTVL.

This chain's CDR3 is CASSISLGQGFYNEQFF. As DNA, the CDR3 is TGTGCCAGCAGCATCTCCCTGGGACAGGGATTTTACAATGAGCAGTTCTTC. This sequence joins TRBV7-8 and TRBJ2-1, with 9 bases identical to TRBD1. Unmatched junction bases numbered 12, after V lost 5 bases and J lost 4 bases. The CDR3 runs to 17 residues. Germline assignment: CDR1 SGHVS and CDR2 FQNEAQ.

This chain connects TRBV11-2 to TRBJ1-2, with 7 nucleotides matching TRBD1. This CDR3 is built from 14 residues. V lost 4 bases and J lost 3; bases outside the gene matches: 5. The germline V gene has CDR1 SGHAT and CDR2 FQNNGV. CDR3: CASSSSTGDYGYTF. In DNA form, the CDR3 reads TGTGCCAGCAGCTCGTCAACAGGGGACTATGGCTACACCTTC.

This sequence joins TRBV19 and TRBJ2-1, with a tentative D call TRBD1 (6 bases). The CDR3 is made up of 14 amino acids. With 5 bases removed from V and 8 bases from J, the gap between germline ends came to 16 bases. CDR1 is LNHDA, CDR2 SQIVND, per germline (reference sequence). As DNA, the CDR3 is TGTGCCAGTAGTCCCCGGACAGTGTCCCATGAGCAGTTCTTC. It yields the protein CASSPRTVSHEQFF.

On this clone itself: Distinct nucleotide sequences in the sample also encode this CDR3. The V call is TRBV7-9, the J call TRBJ2-1; the match to TRBD2 covers 10 bases. Germline CDR1 and CDR2: SEHNR and FQNEAQ (reference sequence). This CDR3 contains 17 residues. V dropped 5 bases and J dropped 0; count of bases not matched to a gene: 7. The CDR3 DNA reads TGTGCCAGCAGCCCCAGATCTAGCGGGAGCTCCTACAATGAGCAGTTCTTC. This translates into CASSPRSSGSSYNEQFF.

V and J are TRBV2 and TRBJ2-1, with TRBD2 identical over 13 bases. The CDR3 contains 16 residues. Germline values: CDR1 SNHLY, CDR2 FYNNEI. J was trimmed by 4 bases and V by 5 bases; bases with no gene match: 5. In DNA, the CDR3 is TGTGCCAGCAGTCCCCGGGGACTAGCGGGATACAATGAGCAGTTCTTC. Its protein is CASSPRGLAGYNEQFF.

The chain combines TRBV28 with TRBJ2-3; D is perhaps TRBD2 (6 bases). Germline V CDR1 and CDR2: MDHEN, SYDVKM. The germline V and J ends were trimmed by 3 bases and 2 bases, with 27 bases remaining between them. This CDR3 is 20 amino acids long. CDR3 sequence (DNA): TGTGCCAGCAGTTTGTCCCCAGAGGGGAGGATACGAAACGACACAGATACGCAGTATTTT. Translated: CASSLSPEGRIRNDTDTQYF.

The chain employs TRBV7-9 and TRBJ2-2; TRBD1 might be the D (5 bases). The V end lost 6 bases, the J end lost 2 bases, and 16 bases lay between the germline ends. The germline V gene has CDR1 SEHNR and CDR2 FQNEAQ (reference sequence). The CDR3 has 16 amino acids. CDR3 in DNA: TGTGCCAGCAGGCCTCCGCTGACAGTAAACACCGGGGAGCTGTTTTTT. Its translation: CASRPPLTVNTGELFF.

The CDR3 coding sequence is TGTGCCAGCAGCTCTTGGGACAGGGGGAGCCACGAGCAGTACTTC. Translation gives CASSSWDRGSHEQYF. This chain uses TRBV13 with TRBJ2-7, with 11 bases lining up with TRBD1. This CDR3 comprises 15 residues. CDR1 PRHDT and CDR2 FYEKMQ come from the germline V gene (reference sequence). The V and J ends lost 4 bases and 5 bases, in that order; junction bases with no gene match: 7. Full variable domain (outside the CDR3, taken from reference TRBV13 and TRBJ2-7): AAGVIQSPRHLIKEKRETATLKCYPIPRHDTVYWYQQGPGQDPQFLISFYEKMQSDKGSIPDRFSAQQFSDYHSELNMSSLELGDSALYFCASSSWDRGSHEQYFGPGTRLTVT.

The genes are TRBV7-2 and TRBJ1-5, with D hard to call. Germline CDR1 and CDR2: SGHTA and FQGNSA. Trimming removed 1 base at V and 3 bases at J, with 10 bases between. There are 15 residues in the CDR3. The CDR3 region has the DNA TGTGCCAGCAGCTTAGAACATGGCATCAATCAGCCCCAGCATTTT. Residues: CASSLEHGINQPQHF.

The chain links TRBV10-1 to TRBJ2-7, with 9 bases fitting TRBD1. Germline V gene data show CDR1 as WNHNN and CDR2 as SYGVQD (reference sequence). Trimming at V came to 3 bases and at J to 3 bases, leaving 6 bases not matched to a gene. This CDR3 is built from 15 residues. CDR3: CASSEAGQGFYEQYF. In nucleotides, the CDR3 is TGCGCCAGCAGTGAAGCGGGACAGGGATTCTACGAGCAGTACTTC.

The gene calls are TRBV18 and TRBJ2-7, with 9 bases lining up with TRBD2. From germline, CDR1 is KGHSH and CDR2 LQKENI. V was pared by 3 bases and J by 1 base, with 13 bases of the junction left unmatched. This CDR3 is 18 amino acids long. The CDR3 coding sequence is TGTGCCAGCTCACCGACATTTAGCGGGAGCCCGGATTCCTACGAGCAGTACTTC. It specifies CASSPTFSGSPDSYEQYF.